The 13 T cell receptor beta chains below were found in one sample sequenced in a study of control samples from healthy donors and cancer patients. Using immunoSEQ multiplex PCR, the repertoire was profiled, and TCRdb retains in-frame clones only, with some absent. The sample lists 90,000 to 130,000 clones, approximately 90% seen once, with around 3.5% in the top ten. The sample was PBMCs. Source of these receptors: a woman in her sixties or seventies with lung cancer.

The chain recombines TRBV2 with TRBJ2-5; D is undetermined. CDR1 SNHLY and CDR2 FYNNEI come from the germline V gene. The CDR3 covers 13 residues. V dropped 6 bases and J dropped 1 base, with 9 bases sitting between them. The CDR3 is CASRKDVQETQYF. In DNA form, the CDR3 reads TGTGCCAGCAGGAAGGACGTCCAAGAGACCCAGTACTTC. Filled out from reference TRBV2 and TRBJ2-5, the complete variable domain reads EPEVTQTPSHQVTQMGQEVILRCVPISNHLYFYWYRQILGQKVEFLVSFYNNEISEKSEIFDDQFSVERPDGSNFTLKIRSTKLEDSAMYFCASRKDVQETQYFGPGTRLLVL.

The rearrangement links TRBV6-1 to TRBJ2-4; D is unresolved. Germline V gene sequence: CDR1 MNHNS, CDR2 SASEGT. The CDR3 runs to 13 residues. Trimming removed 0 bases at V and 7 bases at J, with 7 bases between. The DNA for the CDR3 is TGTGCCAGCAGTGAAGCTATACAGAACATTCAGTACTTC. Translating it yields CASSEAIQNIQYF.

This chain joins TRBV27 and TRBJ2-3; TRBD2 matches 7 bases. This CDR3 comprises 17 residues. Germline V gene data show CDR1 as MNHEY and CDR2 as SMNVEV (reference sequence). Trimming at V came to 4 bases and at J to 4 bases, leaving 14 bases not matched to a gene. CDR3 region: CASSSPYGAGRADTQYF. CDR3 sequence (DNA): TGTGCCAGCAGTTCCCCTTATGGGGCAGGGAGGGCAGATACGCAGTATTTT.

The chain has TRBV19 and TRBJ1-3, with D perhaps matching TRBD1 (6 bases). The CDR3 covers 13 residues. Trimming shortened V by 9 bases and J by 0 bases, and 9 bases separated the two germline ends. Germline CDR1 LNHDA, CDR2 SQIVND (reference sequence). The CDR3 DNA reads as TGTGCCAGCGGACAGTTCTCTGGAAACACCATATATTTT. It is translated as CASGQFSGNTIYF.

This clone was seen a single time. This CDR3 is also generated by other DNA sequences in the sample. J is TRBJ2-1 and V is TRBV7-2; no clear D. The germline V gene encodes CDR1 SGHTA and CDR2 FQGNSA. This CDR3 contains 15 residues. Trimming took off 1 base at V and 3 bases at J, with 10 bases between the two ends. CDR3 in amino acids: CASSLGLASYNEQFF. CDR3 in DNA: TGTGCCAGCAGCTTAGGACTGGCCAGCTACAATGAGCAGTTCTTC.

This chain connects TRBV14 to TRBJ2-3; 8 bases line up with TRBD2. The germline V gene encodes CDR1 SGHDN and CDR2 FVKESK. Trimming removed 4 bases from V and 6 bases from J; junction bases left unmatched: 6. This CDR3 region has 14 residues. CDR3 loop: CASSPHSGGDTQYF. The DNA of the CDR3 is TGTGCCAGCAGCCCCCATTCGGGGGGGGATACGCAGTATTTT.

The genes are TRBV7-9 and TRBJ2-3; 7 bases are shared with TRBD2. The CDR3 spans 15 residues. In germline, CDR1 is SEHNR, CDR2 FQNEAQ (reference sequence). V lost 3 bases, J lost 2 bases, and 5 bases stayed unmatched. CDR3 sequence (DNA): TGTGCCAGCAGCTTTATAGCGGGTACCACAGATACGCAGTATTTT. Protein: CASSFIAGTTDTQYF.

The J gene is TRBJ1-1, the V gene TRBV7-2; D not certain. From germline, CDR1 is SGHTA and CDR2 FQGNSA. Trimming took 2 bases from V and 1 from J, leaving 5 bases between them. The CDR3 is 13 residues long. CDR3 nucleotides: TGTGCCAGCAGCTTAATAGAGAACACTGAAGCTTTCTTT. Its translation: CASSLIENTEAFF.

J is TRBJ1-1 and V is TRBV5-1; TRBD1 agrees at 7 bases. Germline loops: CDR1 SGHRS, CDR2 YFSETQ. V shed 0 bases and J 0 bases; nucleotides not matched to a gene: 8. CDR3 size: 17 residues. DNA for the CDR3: TGCGCCAGCAGCTTGGGGACAGGAGGGAATATGAACACTGAAGCTTTCTTT. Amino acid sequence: CASSLGTGGNMNTEAFF.

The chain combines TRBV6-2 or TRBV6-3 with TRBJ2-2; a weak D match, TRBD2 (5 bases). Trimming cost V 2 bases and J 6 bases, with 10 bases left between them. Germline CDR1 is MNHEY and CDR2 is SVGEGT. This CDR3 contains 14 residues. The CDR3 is CASSYGSPPGELFF. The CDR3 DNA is TGTGCCAGCAGTTACGGGAGTCCCCCCGGGGAGCTGTTTTTT.

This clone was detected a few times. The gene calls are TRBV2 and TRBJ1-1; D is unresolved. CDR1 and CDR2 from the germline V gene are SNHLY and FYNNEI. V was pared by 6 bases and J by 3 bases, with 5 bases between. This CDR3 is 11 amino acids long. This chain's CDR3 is CASRTYTEAFF. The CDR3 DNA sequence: TGTGCCAGCAGGACGTACACTGAAGCTTTCTTT.

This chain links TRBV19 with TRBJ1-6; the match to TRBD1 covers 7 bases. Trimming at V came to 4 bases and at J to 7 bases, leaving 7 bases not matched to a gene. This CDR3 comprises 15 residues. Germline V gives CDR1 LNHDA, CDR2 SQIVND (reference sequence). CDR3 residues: CASSTTQGGNSPLHF. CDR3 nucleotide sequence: TGTGCCAGTAGTACCACCCAGGGGGGAAATTCACCCCTCCACTTT. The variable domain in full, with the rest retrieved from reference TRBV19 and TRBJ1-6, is DGGITQSPKYLFRKEGQNVTLSCEQNLNHDAMYWYRQDPGQGLRLIYYSQIVNDFQKGDIAEGYSVSREKKESFPLTVTSAQKNPTAFYLCASSTTQGGNSPLHFGNGTRLTVT.

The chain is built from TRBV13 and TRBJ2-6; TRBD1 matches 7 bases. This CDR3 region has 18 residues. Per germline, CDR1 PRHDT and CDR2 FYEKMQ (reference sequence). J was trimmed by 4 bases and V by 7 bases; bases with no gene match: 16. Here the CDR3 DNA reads TGTGCCAGCACCCTGGGGAGACAGGGAACGTCCGGGGCCAACGTCCTGACTTTC. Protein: CASTLGRQGTSGANVLTF.